These 25 T cell receptor beta chains were sequenced from one sample in a study of tumor-infiltrating lymphocytes in primary liver carcinoma. Unsorted whole blood yielded the blood RNA, and germline DNA was also extracted. Using a constant-region primer together with ProtoScript II reverse transcriptase, TCR beta cDNA was made from 500 ng of total RNA. Each TCR beta library was derived from three nested multiplex PCR rounds that employed slightly modified ARM-PCR. Two initial PCR rounds of approximately 10 cycles each paired TRBV1-TRBV30 forward primers with a C-beta reverse primer. TCRdb re-analysed the multiplex PCR reads in MiXCR, keeping a single row per CDR3 protein. The sample has approximately 330,000 distinct CDR3 sequences, approximately 65% seen once. Sample: peripheral blood. These TCRs come from a man aged 35-49 years with primary liver carcinoma and hepatitis B virus infection.

About this clonotype itself: Being one base from a much bigger clone, this may be a read error. The chain joins TRBV29-1 to TRBJ2-5, with D tentatively TRBD2 (6 bases). V gave up 7 bases and J gave up 9 bases, with 18 bases separating them. In germline, CDR1 is SQVTM, CDR2 ANQGSEA. This CDR3 has 12 residues. The CDR3 loop reads CSGGRLGEAQYF. As DNA, the CDR3 is TGCAGCGGGGGGAGGTTGGGGGAGGCCCAGTACTTC. Based on the CDR3 plus reference TRBV29-1 and TRBJ2-5, the full variable domain is SAVISQKPSRDICQRGTSLTIQCQVDSQVTMMFWYRQQPGQSLTLIATANQGSEATYESGFVIDKFPISRPNLTFSTLTVSNMSPEDSSIYLCSGGRLGEAQYFGPGTRLLVL.

Points on this clonotype: The junction shows a germline mismatch at one end, possibly a read error. The J gene is TRBJ2-7, the V gene TRBV6-2 or TRBV6-3; D unresolved. CDR3 length: 14 residues. Germline V CDR1 and CDR2: MNHEY, SVGEGT. This CDR3 is CAGSQHRVSYEQYF. Here the CDR3 DNA reads TGTGCCGGCAGCCAGCATAGAGTCTCCTACGAGCAGTACTTC.

This clonotype came up a few times. The chain combines TRBV6-1 with TRBJ1-1, with no clear D. With 5 bases removed from V and 6 bases from J, the gap between germline ends came to 16 bases. Germline lookup yields CDR1 MNHNS and CDR2 SASEGT. CDR3 length: 14 amino acids. The CDR3, as DNA: TGTGCCAGCAGTCTGGTAGCCGGTGGCCCTGAAGCTTTCTTT. The encoded protein is CASSLVAGGPEAFF.

For this clonotype: A read error may explain this, as a much larger clone is one base away. V usage is TRBV11-2 and J usage is TRBJ2-1; 12 bases align to TRBD1. There are 16 residues in the CDR3. Germline CDR1 SGHAT, CDR2 FQNNGV. The junction had 11 bases not matched to a gene; V was cut back by 6 bases and J by 8 bases. The CDR3 DNA follows: TGTGCCAGCAGTGATAAGGGACAGGGGGCCGACGATGAGCAGTTCTTC. Translating gives CASSDKGQGADDEQFF. Using reference TRBV11-2 and TRBJ2-1 for the parts outside the CDR3, the full variable domain is EAGVAQSPRYKIIEKRQSVAFWCNPISGHATLYWYQQILGQGPKLLIQFQNNGVVDDSQLPKDRFSAERLKGVDSTLKIQPAKLEDSAVYLCASSDKGQGADDEQFFGPGTRLTVL.

This clonotype was observed at least ten times. This chain connects TRBV11-2 to TRBJ2-3; 12 bases are a match to TRBD2. The CDR3 has 16 amino acids. Per germline, CDR1 SGHAT and CDR2 FQNNGV. V shed 1 base, J shed 5 bases, and the junction held 4 bases outside the gene matches. CDR3 in DNA: TGTGCCAGCAGCTTAGGCGGACTAGCGGGAAGAGATACGCAGTATTTT. This gives the protein CASSLGGLAGRDTQYF.

This clonotype was seen only once. The chain combines TRBV11-2 with TRBJ2-3; the D is unclear. Deletions cut 4 bases from V and 12 bases from J, with 20 bases between. The CDR3 is 14 residues long. CDR1 is SGHAT, CDR2 FQNNGV, per germline. The CDR3 here is CASSSWGSTDSQYF. The CDR3 DNA reads TGTGCCAGCAGCTCGTGGGGTAGCACAGATTCACAGTATTTT.

This clonotype was seen repeatedly, ten times or more. This chain links TRBV12-3 or TRBV12-4 with TRBJ2-1; no firm D call. The CDR3 has 13 amino acids. The germline V and J ends were trimmed by 3 bases and 4 bases, with 7 bases remaining between them. Here the CDR3 reads CASSFQQYNEQFF. CDR3 nucleotide sequence: TGTGCCAGCAGTTTTCAACAGTACAATGAGCAGTTCTTC.

The sample holds a few counts of this clonotype. The junction differs from germline at one of its ends, possibly a read error. This chain links TRBV4-2 with TRBJ2-5, with D perhaps TRBD2 (6 bases). The germline V gene encodes CDR1 LGHNA and CDR2 YNFKEQ. The CDR3 consists of 14 residues. CDR3 amino acids: CVSSQEGGWETQYF. In DNA form, the CDR3 reads TGTGTCAGCAGCCAAGAAGGAGGGTGGGAGACCCAGTACTTC.

Regarding this clonotype: It may be a read error: a sequence one base away is much more abundant. The chain employs TRBV4-3 and TRBJ1-6; D possibly corresponds to TRBD1 (5 bases). Per germline, CDR1 LGHNA and CDR2 YSLEER. V was trimmed by 0 bases and J by 10 bases, leaving 13 bases between them. This CDR3 region has 15 residues. CDR3 DNA: TGCGCCAGCAGCCAAGAAGGGATGGGGGAATCACCCCTCCACTTT. Translating gives CASSQEGMGESPLHF.

This clonotype has a handful of counts. The chain joins TRBV5-5 to TRBJ2-3; 7 bases line up with TRBD2. Per germline, CDR1 SGHKS and CDR2 YYEKEE (reference sequence). J gave up 5 bases and V 3 bases, and 9 bases lay outside the gene matches. The CDR3 length is 15 residues. The CDR3 DNA follows: TGTGCCAGCAGCTCCTCGGTGAGGGAGGGAGATACGCAGTATTTT. Its translation is CASSSSVREGDTQYF.

On this clonotype itself: This may be a read error, as it is one base from a much larger clone. The chain combines TRBV10-3 with TRBJ2-5; 7 nucleotides match TRBD1. Looked up from germline, CDR1 is ENHRY and CDR2 is SYGVKD. The J segment lost 11 bases and the V segment lost 3 bases, leaving 12 bases of the junction unmatched. The CDR3 covers 14 residues. The CDR3 spells CAISDTGDTFKQYF. DNA of the CDR3: TGTGCCATCAGTGATACAGGGGACACATTCAAACAGTACTTC.

V and J are TRBV12-3 or TRBV12-4 and TRBJ2-7; 8 bases agree with TRBD2. The CDR3 has 16 residues. V was clipped by 5 bases and J by 1 base; unmatched bases: 10. CDR3 sequence (DNA): TGTGCCAGCAGTCTCCGGGGGGTAGCGGGATCCTACGAGCAGTACTTC. Translation gives CASSLRGVAGSYEQYF.

Note on this clonotype: This may arise from a read error, as a much more abundant clone is one base away. The chain combines TRBV6-6 with TRBJ2-1; D may match TRBD1 or TRBD2 (5 bases each). In germline, CDR1 is MNHNY, CDR2 SVGAGI (reference sequence). The CDR3 is 14 residues long. With 10 bases removed from V and 7 bases from J, the gap between germline ends came to 20 bases. The CDR3 DNA follows: TGTGCCACCTACTGGGGGTCAGAGGGAAATGAGCAGTTCTTC. Translating gives CATYWGSEGNEQFF.

This clonotype was picked up a small number of times. The gene calls are TRBV6-6 and TRBJ2-3, with 13 bases aligning to TRBD2. CDR3 length: 14 residues. Germline trimming cut 8 bases from V and 3 bases from J; bases unmatched to any gene: 2. CDR1 MNHNY and CDR2 SVGAGI come from the germline V gene (reference sequence). CDR3 sequence: CASRTSGSTDTQYF. The CDR3 coding sequence is TGTGCCAGCCGGACTAGCGGGAGTACAGATACGCAGTATTTT.

V and J are TRBV29-1 and TRBJ2-1; 10 bases match TRBD2. The J call is doubtful: the DNA matches TRBJ2-7 better. The germline gives CDR1 SQVTM, CDR2 ANQGSEA. This CDR3 comprises 13 residues. The CDR3 protein is CSVELAGAHEQYF. DNA of the CDR3: TGCAGCGTTGAGCTAGCGGGAGCCCATGAGCAGTACTTC.

Regarding this clonotype: A much larger clonotype is one base distant, so this may be a read error. The chain has TRBV6-1 and TRBJ2-3; TRBD2 matches 7 bases. This CDR3 contains 15 residues. The germline V gene has CDR1 MNHNS and CDR2 SASEGT. The CDR3 DNA reads TGTGTCACCCGCGAGGCGGGAGCCAGCACAGATACGCAGTATTTT. This gives the protein CVTREAGASTDTQYF.

The table lists this clonotype with many counts. The rearrangement uses TRBV6-5 and TRBJ1-2, with a possible D match to TRBD1 (6 bases). V shed 2 bases and J shed 4 bases, with 11 bases lying between them. This CDR3 has 14 residues. Germline V gives CDR1 MNHEY, CDR2 SVGAGI. The CDR3 reads CASSYGRGGYGYTF. CDR3 nucleotides: TGTGCCAGCAGTTACGGTCGAGGGGGCTATGGCTACACCTTC.

CDR3 sequence (DNA): TGTGTCAATAGTGGAGATACGCAGTATTTT. This gives the protein CVNSGDTQYF. The chain links TRBV11-2 to TRBJ2-3; D is undetermined. CDR1 and CDR2 from the germline V gene are SGHAT and FQNNGV. This CDR3 comprises 10 residues.

The chain joins TRBV24-1 to TRBJ1-5; D call uncertain. This CDR3 has 13 residues. Germline assignment: CDR1 KGHDR and CDR2 SFDVKD. With 6 bases removed from V and 2 bases from J, the gap between germline ends came to 7 bases. CDR3 sequence: CATSKMGNQPQHF. The CDR3 bases are TGTGCCACCAGTAAAATGGGCAATCAGCCCCAGCATTTT.

On this clonotype itself: With a much larger clone just one base away, this may be a read error. V usage is TRBV6-5 and J usage is TRBJ1-3, with D tentatively TRBD1 (6 bases). The ends were cut back, 11 bases at V and 0 bases at J, with 23 bases in the middle. This CDR3 is 17 amino acids long. Germline assignment: CDR1 MNHEY and CDR2 SVGAGI. CDR3 sequence: CAGTPGPGAHSGNTIYF. The DNA of the CDR3 is TGTGCCGGCACCCCCGGGCCAGGGGCCCACTCTGGAAACACCATATATTTT.

This clonotype appeared many times. The rearrangement joins TRBV12-3 or TRBV12-4 to TRBJ1-1; D is unclear. The CDR3 is made up of 13 amino acids. V dropped 3 bases and J dropped 1 base, with 6 bases sitting between them. CDR3: CASSFTGNTEAFF. CDR3 in DNA: TGTGCCAGCAGTTTTACCGGGAACACTGAAGCTTTCTTT.

This clonotype came up many times. J is TRBJ2-2 and V is TRBV6-1; D unclear. The CDR3 consists of 14 residues. V was trimmed by 1 base and J by 3 bases, leaving 6 bases between them. The germline CDR1 and CDR2 sequences are MNHNS and SASEGT. This chain's CDR3 is CASSEGAHTGELFF. Written as DNA, the CDR3 is TGTGCCAGCAGTGAAGGGGCACACACCGGGGAGCTGTTTTTT.

This sequence joins TRBV6-5 and TRBJ2-2; 7 nucleotides line up with TRBD2. V dropped 6 bases and J dropped 15; count of bases not matched to a gene: 22. The length of the CDR3 is 16 residues. Per the germline V gene, CDR1 is MNHEY and CDR2 is SVGAGI. DNA of the CDR3: TGTGCCAGCAGCAAAGACAGTTTTGGTTGGGCCGGGGGGTTGTTTTTT. As protein: CASSKDSFGWAGGLFF.

This clonotype has a handful of counts. The J gene is TRBJ2-7, the V gene TRBV7-9; D gene uncertain. Germline V gives CDR1 SEHNR, CDR2 FQNEAQ (reference sequence). Trimming shortened V by 4 bases and J by 6 bases, and 16 bases separated the two germline ends. This CDR3 region has 14 residues. The CDR3 loop reads CASSSPKGLREQYF. As DNA, the CDR3 is TGTGCCAGCAGCTCTCCTAAGGGTCTACGCGAGCAGTACTTC.

Notes on this clonotype: Lacking the conserved final phenylalanine or tryptophan, this CDR3 likely reflects a read error. The chain joins TRBV29-1 to TRBJ2-1; D perhaps matches TRBD2 (5 bases). Germline V gene sequence: CDR1 SQVTM, CDR2 ANQGSEA. This CDR3 contains 12 residues. V lost 4 bases and J lost 6, with 10 bases in between. CDR3 nucleotide sequence: TGCAGCGTTGTAGAGGACTGCAATGAGCAGTTCCTC. This codes for CSVVEDCNEQFL.